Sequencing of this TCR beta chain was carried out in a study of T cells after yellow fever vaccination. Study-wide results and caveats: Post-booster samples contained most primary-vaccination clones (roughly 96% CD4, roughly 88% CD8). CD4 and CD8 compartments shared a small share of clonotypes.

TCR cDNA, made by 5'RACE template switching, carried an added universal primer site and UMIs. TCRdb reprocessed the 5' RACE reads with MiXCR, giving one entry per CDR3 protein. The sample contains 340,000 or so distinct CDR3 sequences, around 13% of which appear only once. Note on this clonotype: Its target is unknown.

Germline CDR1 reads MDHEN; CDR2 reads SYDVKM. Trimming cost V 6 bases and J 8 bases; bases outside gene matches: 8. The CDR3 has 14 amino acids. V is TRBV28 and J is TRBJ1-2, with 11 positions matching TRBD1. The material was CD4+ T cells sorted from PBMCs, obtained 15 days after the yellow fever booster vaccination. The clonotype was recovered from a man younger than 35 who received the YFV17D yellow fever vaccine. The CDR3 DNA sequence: TGTGCCAGCAGACTCCGGGACAGGGGGTACGGCTACACCTTC. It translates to CASRLRDRGYGYTF.